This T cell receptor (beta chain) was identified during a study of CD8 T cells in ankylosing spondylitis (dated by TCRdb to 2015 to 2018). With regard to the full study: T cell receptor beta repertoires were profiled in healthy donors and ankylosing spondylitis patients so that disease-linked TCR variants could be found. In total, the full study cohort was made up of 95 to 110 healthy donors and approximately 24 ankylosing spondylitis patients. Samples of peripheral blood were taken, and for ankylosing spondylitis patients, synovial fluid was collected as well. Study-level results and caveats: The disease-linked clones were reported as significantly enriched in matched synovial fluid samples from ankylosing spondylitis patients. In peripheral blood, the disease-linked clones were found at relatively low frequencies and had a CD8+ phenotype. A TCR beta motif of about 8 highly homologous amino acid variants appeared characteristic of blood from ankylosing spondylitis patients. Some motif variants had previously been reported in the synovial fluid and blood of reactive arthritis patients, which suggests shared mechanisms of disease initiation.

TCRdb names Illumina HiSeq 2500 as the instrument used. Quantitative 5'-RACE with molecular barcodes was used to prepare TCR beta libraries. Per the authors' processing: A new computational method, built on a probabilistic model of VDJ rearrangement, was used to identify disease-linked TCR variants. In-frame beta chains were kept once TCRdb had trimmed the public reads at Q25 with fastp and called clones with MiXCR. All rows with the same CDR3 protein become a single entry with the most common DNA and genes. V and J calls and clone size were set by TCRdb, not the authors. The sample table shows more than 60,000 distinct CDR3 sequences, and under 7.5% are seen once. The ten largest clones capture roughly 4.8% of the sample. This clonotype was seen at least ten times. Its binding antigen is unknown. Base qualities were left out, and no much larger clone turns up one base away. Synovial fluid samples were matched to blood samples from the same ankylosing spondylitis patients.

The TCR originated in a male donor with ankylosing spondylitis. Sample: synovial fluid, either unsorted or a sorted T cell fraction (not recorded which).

The CDR3 is CASSLVLGPDTQYF. The nucleotides read TGTGCCAGCAGCTTAGTCCTGGGACCAGATACGCAGTATTTT. Recombination linked TRBV7-8 to TRBJ2-3; the D gene cannot be resolved beyond TRBD1 or TRBD2, each matching 5 bases. As encoded in the germline V gene, CDR1 is SGHVS while CDR2 is FQNEAQ. V is pared back by 1 base and J by 4 bases, with 9 bases lying between the germline termini. The CDR3, from cysteine to phenylalanine, totals 14 residues. The retained sequence is limited to the CDR3, 42 bases, with the frame set at the first base. Reference TRBV7-8 and TRBJ2-3 proteins supply the regions before and after the CDR3; the full variable domain is: GAGVSQSPRYKVAKRGQDVALRCDPISGHVSLFWYQQALGQGPEFLTYFQNEAQLDKSGLPSDRFFAERPEGSVSTLKIQRTQQEDSAVYLCASSLVLGPDTQYFGPGTRLTVL.